The TCR beta chain described here comes from a study of cytomegalovirus exposure and HLA in healthy donors. PCR employed 60 Vbeta and 13 Jbeta primers. Clones were read by immunoSEQ multiplex PCR, and TCRdb kept only the in-frame ones, dropping some. The repertoire has approximately 190,000 clones, roughly 77% of them found once; the top ten carry 3.4%. Sequences were obtained from PBMCs. This receptor was obtained from a man between 35 and 55 years old in good health and CMV-seropositive.

CDR3 DNA sequence: TGTGCCAGCAGCCTGGGGGGGCTAGCCACAGATACGCAGTATTTT. It codes for CASSLGGLATDTQYF. The rearrangement joins TRBV5-6 to TRBJ2-3; D might be TRBD2 (7 bases). Germline values: CDR1 SGHDT, CDR2 YYEEEE. The CDR3 has 15 amino acids. Between the trimmed V and J ends, which lost 4 bases and 2 bases, there was a span of 14 bases.